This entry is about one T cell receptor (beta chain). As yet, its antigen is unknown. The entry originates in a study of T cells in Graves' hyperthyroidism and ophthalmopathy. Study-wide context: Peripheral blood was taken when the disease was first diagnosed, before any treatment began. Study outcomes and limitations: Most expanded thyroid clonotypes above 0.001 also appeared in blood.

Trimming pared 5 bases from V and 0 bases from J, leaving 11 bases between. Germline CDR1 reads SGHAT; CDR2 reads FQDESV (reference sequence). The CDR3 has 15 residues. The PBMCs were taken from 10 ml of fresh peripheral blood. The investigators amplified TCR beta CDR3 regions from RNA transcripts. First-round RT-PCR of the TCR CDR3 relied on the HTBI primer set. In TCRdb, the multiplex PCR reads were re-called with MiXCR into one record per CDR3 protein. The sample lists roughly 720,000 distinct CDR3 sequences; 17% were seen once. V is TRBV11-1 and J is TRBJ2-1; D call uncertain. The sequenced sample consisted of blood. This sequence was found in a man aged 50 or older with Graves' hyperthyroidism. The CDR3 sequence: CASSPWISSYNEQFF. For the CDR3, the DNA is TGTGCCAGCAGCCCCTGGATAAGCTCCTACAATGAGCAGTTCTTC. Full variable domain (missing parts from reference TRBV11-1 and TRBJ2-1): EAEVAQSPRYKITEKSQAVAFWCDPISGHATLYWYRQILGQGPELLVQFQDESVVDDSQLPKDRFSAERLKGVDSTLKIQPAELGDSAMYLCASSPWISSYNEQFFGPGTRLTVL.